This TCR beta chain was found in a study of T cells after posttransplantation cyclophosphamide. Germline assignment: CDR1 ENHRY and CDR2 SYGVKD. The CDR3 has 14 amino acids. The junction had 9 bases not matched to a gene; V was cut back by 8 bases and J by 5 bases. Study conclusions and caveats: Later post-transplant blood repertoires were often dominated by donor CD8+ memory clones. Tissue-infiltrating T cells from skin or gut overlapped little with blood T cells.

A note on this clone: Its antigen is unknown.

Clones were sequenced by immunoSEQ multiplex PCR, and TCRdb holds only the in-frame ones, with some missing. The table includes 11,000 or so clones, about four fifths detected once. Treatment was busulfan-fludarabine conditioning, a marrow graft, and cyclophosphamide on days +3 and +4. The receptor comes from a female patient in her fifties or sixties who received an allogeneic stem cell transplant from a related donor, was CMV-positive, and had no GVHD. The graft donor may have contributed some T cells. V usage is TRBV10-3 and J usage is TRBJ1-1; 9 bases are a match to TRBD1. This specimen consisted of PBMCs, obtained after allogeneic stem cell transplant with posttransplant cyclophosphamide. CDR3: CAIQGTGLGTEAFF. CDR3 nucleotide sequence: TGTGCCATCCAGGGGACAGGGCTGGGGACTGAAGCTTTCTTT.